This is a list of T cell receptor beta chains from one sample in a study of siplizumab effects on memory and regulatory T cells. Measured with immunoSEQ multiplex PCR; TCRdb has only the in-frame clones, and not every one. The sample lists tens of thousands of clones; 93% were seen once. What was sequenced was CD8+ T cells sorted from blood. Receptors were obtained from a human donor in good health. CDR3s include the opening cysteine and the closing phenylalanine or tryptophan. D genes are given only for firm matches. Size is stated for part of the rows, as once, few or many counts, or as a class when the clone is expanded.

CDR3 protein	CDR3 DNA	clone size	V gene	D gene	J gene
CASSPSGSGTEAFF	TGTGCCAGCAGTCCTTCTGGGTCGGGCACTGAAGCTTTCTTT	NA	TRBV27	NA	TRBJ1-1
CATVLLAGGREQYF	TGTGCCACCGTATTGCTAGCGGGAGGACGTGAGCAGTACTTC	NA	TRBV2	TRBD2	TRBJ2-7
CASSLAPASGGYGYTF	TGTGCCAGCAGCTTAGCTCCAGCATCGGGGGGGTATGGCTACACCTTC	NA	TRBV7-8	NA	TRBJ1-2
CASPPAAVYGYTF	TGTGCCAGCCCTCCCGCGGCTGTCTATGGCTACACCTTC	NA	TRBV5-5	NA	TRBJ1-2
CASSLGGDEQFF	TGTGCCAGCAGCTTAGGAGGCGATGAGCAGTTCTTC	NA	TRBV7-9	NA	TRBJ2-1
CASSPWTGGRSYEQYF	TGTGCCAGCAGCCCGTGGACAGGAGGGCGCTCATACGAGCAGTACTTC	NA	TRBV5-6	NA	TRBJ2-7
CASSLFPAGAEETQYF	TGTGCCAGCAGCTTATTTCCAGCGGGAGCCGAAGAGACCCAGTACTTC	NA	TRBV7-9	TRBD2	TRBJ2-5
CASSGPRDRGPYGYTF	TGTGCCAGCAGTGGTCCCCGGGACAGGGGCCCTTATGGCTACACCTTC	once	TRBV6-1	TRBD1	TRBJ1-2
CASSLEQGGGKLFF	TGTGCCAGCAGCTTAGAACAGGGGGGCGGAAAACTGTTTTTT	few	TRBV7-9	TRBD1	TRBJ1-4
CASSGDRETKNIQYF	TGTGCCAGCAGTGGGGACAGGGAAACCAAAAACATTCAGTACTTC	NA	TRBV2	TRBD1	TRBJ2-4
CASSATPPSYNEQFF	TGTGCCAGTAGTGCGACACCGCCTTCCTACAATGAGCAGTTCTTC	NA	TRBV19	NA	TRBJ2-1
CASSEVTGYTDTQYF	TGTGCCAGCAGTGAAGTAACGGGCTACACAGATACGCAGTATTTT	NA	TRBV6-1	NA	TRBJ2-3
CSVSAGEGYEQYF	TGCAGCGTTTCAGCGGGAGAGGGGTACGAGCAGTACTTC	NA	TRBV29-1	TRBD2	TRBJ2-7
CASIAVGGELFF	TGTGCCAGCATCGCAGTAGGCGGGGAGCTGTTTTTT	NA	TRBV25-1	NA	TRBJ2-2
CASSWGLGTDTQYF	TGTGCCAGCAGTTGGGGATTGGGGACAGATACGCAGTATTTT	NA	TRBV28	NA	TRBJ2-3
CAISNLRCRYKSRANVLTF	TGTGCAATCAGTAACTTGCGCTGTAGATACAAAAGTAGGGCCAACGTCCTGACTTTC	NA	TRBV10-3	NA	TRBJ2-6
CASSYRQRANTGELFF	TGTGCCAGCAGCTACCGCCAACGAGCGAACACCGGGGAGCTGTTTTTT	NA	TRBV6-5	NA	TRBJ2-2
CAWSGEAKNRPTGELFF	TGTGCCTGGAGTGGGGAAGCGAAAAACCGACCCACCGGGGAGCTGTTTTTT	NA	TRBV30	NA	TRBJ2-2
CASSERLAGPQETQYF	TGTGCCAGCAGTGAACGACTAGCGGGGCCGCAAGAGACCCAGTACTTC	NA	TRBV27	TRBD2	TRBJ2-5
CASSFLGGTNEKLFF	TGTGCCAGCAGTTTCTTAGGTGGTACTAATGAAAAACTGTTTTTT	NA	TRBV27	NA	TRBJ1-4
CASREQGWEQYF	TGTGCCAGCAGGGAACAGGGTTGGGAGCAGTACTTC	once	TRBV28	NA	TRBJ2-7
CASSQGQGGSNQPQHF	TGTGCCAGCAGCCAAGGACAGGGAGGAAGCAATCAGCCCCAGCATTTT	NA	TRBV4-2	TRBD1	TRBJ1-5
CASSLWTSVYNEQFF	TGTGCCAGCAGCTTATGGACTAGCGTATACAATGAGCAGTTCTTC	NA	TRBV7-3	TRBD2	TRBJ2-1
CASRLAGTGELFF	TGTGCCAGCCGACTAGCTGGCACCGGGGAGCTGTTTTTT	NA	TRBV28	TRBD2	TRBJ2-2
CASSLGTGYEQYF	TGTGCCAGCAGTTTAGGGACAGGCTACGAGCAGTACTTC	NA	TRBV27	TRBD1	TRBJ2-7
CASSHYSGRSTDTQYF	TGTGCCAGCAGCCATTATAGCGGGAGGTCCACAGATACGCAGTATTTT	NA	TRBV4-2	TRBD2	TRBJ2-3
CASSQVRTEAFF	TGCGCCAGCAGCCAAGTCAGGACTGAAGCTTTCTTT	NA	TRBV4-1	NA	TRBJ1-1
CASSVTGHANTGELFF	TGTGCCAGCAGCGTGACTGGACACGCGAACACCGGGGAGCTGTTTTTT	NA	TRBV9	NA	TRBJ2-2
CASSEKAGAAGEQYF	TGTGCCAGCAGTGAGAAGGCAGGGGCCGCCGGCGAGCAGTACTTC	medium-sized	TRBV6-1	NA	TRBJ2-7
CASSPWTSAAQETQYF	TGTGCCAGCAGCCCGTGGACTAGCGCGGCCCAAGAGACCCAGTACTTC	NA	TRBV7-9	TRBD2	TRBJ2-5
CAWSERSGSRSDEQFF	TGTGCCTGGAGTGAACGTAGCGGGAGCCGTTCGGATGAGCAGTTCTTC	NA	TRBV30	TRBD2	TRBJ2-1
CATVEGREGLADTQYF	TGTGCCACCGTAGAGGGGCGTGAGGGCCTGGCAGATACGCAGTATTTT	NA	TRBV7-9	NA	TRBJ2-3
CASSQGGPATEAFF	TGCGCCAGCAGCCAAGGGGGCCCGGCCACTGAAGCTTTCTTT	few	TRBV4-1	NA	TRBJ1-1
CASSSGQGGSPLHF	TGTGCCAGCAGTTCTGGGCAGGGAGGCTCACCCCTCCACTTT	NA	TRBV27	NA	TRBJ1-6
CASSHSLGNQPQHF	TGCGCCAGCAGCCACAGTTTGGGCAATCAGCCCCAGCATTTT	NA	TRBV4-3	NA	TRBJ1-5
CASSGSGRAYNEQFF	TGTGCCAGCAGCGGGAGCGGGAGGGCCTACAATGAGCAGTTCTTC	few	TRBV9	TRBD2	TRBJ2-1
CASSPLGQGNSGANVLTF	TGTGCCAGCAGTCCCCTGGGACAGGGAAACTCCGGGGCCAACGTCCTGACTTTC	NA	TRBV28	TRBD1	TRBJ2-6
CASSVGRAGDTQYF	TGTGCCAGCAGCGTAGGCCGGGCGGGAGATACGCAGTATTTT	NA	TRBV9	NA	TRBJ2-3
CASTFELDRGYEQYF	TGTGCCAGCACCTTCGAGTTGGACAGGGGGTACGAGCAGTACTTC	once	TRBV2	TRBD1	TRBJ2-7
CASSFVSTDTQYF	TGTGCCAGCAGCTTCGTTAGCACAGATACGCAGTATTTT	once	TRBV11-3	NA	TRBJ2-3
CASSQRDTGGRYEQYF	TGCGCCAGCAGCCAAAGGGACACAGGGGGCAGGTACGAGCAGTACTTC	NA	TRBV4-1	TRBD1	TRBJ2-7
CSVLTGGIEQYF	TGCAGCGTTTTGACAGGGGGGATTGAGCAGTACTTC	NA	TRBV29-1	TRBD1	TRBJ2-7
CASSIEGGGFEQYF	TGTGCCAGTAGTATAGAAGGGGGTGGATTCGAGCAGTACTTC	NA	TRBV19	NA	TRBJ2-7
CASSYLAGGPPEQFF	TGTGCCAGCAGTTACTTAGCGGGAGGGCCTCCTGAGCAGTTCTTC	NA	TRBV6-5	TRBD2	TRBJ2-1
CASSYSMGSHGYTF	TGTGCCAGCAGTTACTCGATGGGTAGTCATGGCTACACCTTC	NA	TRBV6-5	NA	TRBJ1-2
CASSLGYEQYF	TGTGCCAGCAGCTTGGGCTACGAGCAGTACTTC	NA	TRBV5-6	NA	TRBJ2-7
CASSSQGAYEQYF	TGTGCCAGCAGTTCACAGGGGGCCTACGAGCAGTACTTC	NA	TRBV27	TRBD1	TRBJ2-7
CASSFLVGRSKPGQYF	TGTGCCAGCAGTTTCCTAGTGGGACGGAGTAAGCCTGGCCAGTACTTC	NA	TRBV28	NA	TRBJ2-7
CASSQGEGYGGYTF	TGCGCCAGCAGCCAAGGAGAGGGGTATGGTGGCTACACCTTC	NA	TRBV4-1	NA	TRBJ1-2
CASAPGLLEVTQYF	TGTGCCAGCGCGCCGGGACTCCTGGAGGTTACGCAGTATTTT	NA	TRBV6-5	NA	TRBJ2-3
CSVGRDYEQYF	TGCAGTGTCGGCAGGGACTACGAGCAGTACTTC	NA	TRBV20-1	NA	TRBJ2-7
CASSLPRTSGVSTDTQYF	TGTGCCAGCAGTTTACCTCGGACTAGCGGGGTGAGCACAGATACGCAGTATTTT	NA	TRBV28	TRBD2	TRBJ2-3
CASSQVEKGADEAFF	TGCGCCAGCAGCCAAGTCGAGAAAGGGGCGGATGAAGCTTTCTTT	NA	TRBV4-1	NA	TRBJ1-1
CASSIRQGIRERRTDTQYF	TGTGCCAGTAGTATCCGGCAGGGTATACGGGAGAGACGCACAGATACGCAGTATTTT	NA	TRBV19	NA	TRBJ2-3